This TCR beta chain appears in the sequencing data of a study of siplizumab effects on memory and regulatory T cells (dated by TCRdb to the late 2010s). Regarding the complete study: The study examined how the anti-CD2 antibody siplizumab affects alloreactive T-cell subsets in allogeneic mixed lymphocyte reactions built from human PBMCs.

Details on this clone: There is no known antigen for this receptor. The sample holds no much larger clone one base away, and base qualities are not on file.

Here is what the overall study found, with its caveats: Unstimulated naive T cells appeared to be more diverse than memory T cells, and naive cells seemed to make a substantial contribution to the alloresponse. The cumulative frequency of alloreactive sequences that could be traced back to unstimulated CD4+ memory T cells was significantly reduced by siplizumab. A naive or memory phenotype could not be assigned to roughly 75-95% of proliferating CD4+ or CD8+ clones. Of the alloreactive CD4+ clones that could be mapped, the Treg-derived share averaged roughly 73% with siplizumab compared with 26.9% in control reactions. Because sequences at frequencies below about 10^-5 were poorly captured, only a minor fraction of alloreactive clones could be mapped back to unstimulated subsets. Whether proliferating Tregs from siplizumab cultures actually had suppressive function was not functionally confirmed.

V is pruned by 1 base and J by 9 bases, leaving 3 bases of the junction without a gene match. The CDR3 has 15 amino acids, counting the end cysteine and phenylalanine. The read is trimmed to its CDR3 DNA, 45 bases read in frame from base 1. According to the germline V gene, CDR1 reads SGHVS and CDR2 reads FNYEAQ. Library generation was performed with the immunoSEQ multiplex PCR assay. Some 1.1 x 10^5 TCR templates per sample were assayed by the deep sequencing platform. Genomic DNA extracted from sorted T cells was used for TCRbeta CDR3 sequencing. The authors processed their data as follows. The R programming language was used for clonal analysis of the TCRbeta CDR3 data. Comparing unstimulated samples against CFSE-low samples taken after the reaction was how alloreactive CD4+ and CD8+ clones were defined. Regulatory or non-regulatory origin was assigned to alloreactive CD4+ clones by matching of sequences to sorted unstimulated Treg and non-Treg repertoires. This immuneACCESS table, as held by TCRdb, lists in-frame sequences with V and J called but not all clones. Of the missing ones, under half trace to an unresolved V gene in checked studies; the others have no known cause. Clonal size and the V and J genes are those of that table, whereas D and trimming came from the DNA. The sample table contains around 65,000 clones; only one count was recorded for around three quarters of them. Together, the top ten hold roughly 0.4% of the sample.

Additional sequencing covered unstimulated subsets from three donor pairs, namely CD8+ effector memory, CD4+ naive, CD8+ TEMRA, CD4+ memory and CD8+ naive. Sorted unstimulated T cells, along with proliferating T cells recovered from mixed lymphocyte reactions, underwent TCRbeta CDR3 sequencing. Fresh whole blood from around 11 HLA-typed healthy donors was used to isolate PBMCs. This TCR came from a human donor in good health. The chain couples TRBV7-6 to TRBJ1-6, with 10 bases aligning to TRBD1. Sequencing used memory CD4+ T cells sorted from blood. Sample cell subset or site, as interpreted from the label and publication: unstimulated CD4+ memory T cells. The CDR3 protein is CASSLGGTGASPLHF. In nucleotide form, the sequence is TGTGCCAGCAGCTTAGGAGGGACAGGGGCTTCACCCCTCCACTTT. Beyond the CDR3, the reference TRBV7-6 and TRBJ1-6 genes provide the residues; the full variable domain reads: GAGVSQSPRYKVTKRGQDVALRCDPISGHVSLYWYRQALGQGPEFLTYFNYEAQQDKSGLPNDRFSAERPEGSISTLTIQRTEQRDSAMYRCASSLGGTGASPLHFGNGTRLTVT.